The 21 T cell receptor beta chains listed next were all sequenced from one sample in a study of T cell repertoires in cytomegalovirus infection. Each CDR3 protein is one row after TCRdb ran MiXCR on the reads. The repertoire holds about half a million distinct CDR3 sequences, with about 33% as singletons. Their antigens remain unidentified. The specimen comprised cultured PBMCs, sampled from culture after CMV antigen stimulation. The receptors shown here come from a human donor in good health (CMV status not recorded). Some clones in this sample may be carry-over from other donors' samples.

The rearrangement uses TRBV4-3 and TRBJ1-1; a weak D match, TRBD1 (5 bases). The CDR3 covers 15 residues. Germline-derived CDR1 and CDR2 are LGHNA and YSLEER. Trimming shortened V by 2 bases and J by 0 bases, and 10 bases separated the two germline ends. In nucleotides, the CDR3 is TGCGCCAGCAGCCAACTATTGGGGGTGAACACTGAAGCTTTCTTT. This gives the protein CASSQLLGVNTEAFF.

A word on this clonotype: A read error may produce the germline difference seen at one junction end. V gene TRBV5-5 combines with J gene TRBJ1-1, with D unclear. CDR3 length: 17 residues. Germline-derived CDR1 and CDR2 are SGHKS and YYEKEE (reference sequence). CDR3 sequence reads: CASSLSGSGFMNTQAFF. The CDR3 DNA is TGTGCCAGCAGCCTTTCCGGCTCGGGATTTATGAACACTCAAGCTTTCTTT.

There are many counts of this clonotype. The V gene is TRBV7-2, the J gene TRBJ2-1; no reliable D call. Germline CDR1 SGHTA, CDR2 FQGNSA. The CDR3 extends over 14 amino acids. V was clipped by 6 bases and J by 6 bases, with 15 bases between them. CDR3 bases: TGTGCCAGCAGAGGAGTGGTTTTTGGCAATGAGCAGTTCTTC. Translation: CASRGVVFGNEQFF.

The rearrangement uses TRBV14 and TRBJ1-2; D is undetermined. Trimming cost V 3 bases and J 7 bases, with 15 bases left between them. The length of the CDR3 is 14 residues. Germline CDR1 and CDR2: SGHDN and FVKESK. The CDR3, as DNA: TGTGCCAGCAGCCATTGGAAGGGTTTCGCTGGCTACACCTTC. This encodes CASSHWKGFAGYTF.

V is TRBV5-6 and J is TRBJ2-7, with D possibly being TRBD1 or TRBD2 (5 bases each). This CDR3 region has 15 residues. Germline V gene lookup returns CDR1 SGHDT and CDR2 YYEEEE. With 7 bases removed from V and 6 bases from J, the gap between germline ends came to 23 bases. The CDR3 loop reads CASGPVGASLSEQYF. CDR3 sequence (DNA): TGTGCCAGCGGGCCGGTCGGGGCGTCTCTCTCCGAGCAGTACTTC.

The genes are TRBV7-2 and TRBJ2-1; 13 bases match TRBD2. V lost 3 bases, J lost 10 bases, and 6 bases stayed unmatched. The germline CDR1 and CDR2 sequences are SGHTA and FQGNSA. The CDR3 sequence is 15 residues long. CDR3 coding DNA: TGTGCCAGCAGCTTTCCGGGACTAGCGGGAAGGGAGCAGTTCTTC. Encoded protein: CASSFPGLAGREQFF.

The chain carries TRBV7-8 and TRBJ2-7; 12 bases are shared with TRBD1. There are 13 residues in the CDR3. V lost 5 bases and J lost 7; bases outside the gene matches: 3. Germline V gives CDR1 SGHVS, CDR2 FQNEAQ. CDR3 nucleotide sequence: TGTGCCAGCAGCGGGGACAGGGGGCGGGAGCAGTACTTC. Translated: CASSGDRGREQYF.

V usage is TRBV27 and J usage is TRBJ2-3; 9 nucleotides match TRBD2. Unmatched junction bases numbered 13, after V lost 4 bases and J lost 2 bases. CDR3 size: 18 residues. Germline loops: CDR1 MNHEY, CDR2 SMNVEV (reference sequence). The CDR3 DNA is TGTGCCAGCAGTTCAACGCCCATAGCGGGAGAGCCCACAGATACGCAGTATTTT. Translated, it gives CASSSTPIAGEPTDTQYF.

The V gene is TRBV29-1, the J gene TRBJ2-7, with a tentative D call TRBD1 (6 bases). Germline values: CDR1 SQVTM, CDR2 ANQGSEA. V lost 1 base and J 0 bases, leaving 10 bases between the germline ends. The length of the CDR3 is 14 residues. CDR3 amino acids: CSVEGMDSSYEQYF. The CDR3 region has the DNA TGCAGCGTTGAAGGGATGGACAGCTCCTACGAGCAGTACTTC.

In its sample, this clonotype was seen many times. The rearrangement links TRBV10-3 to TRBJ1-1; D is uncertain. The CDR3 extends over 15 amino acids. The V gene lost 0 bases and the J gene lost 3 bases, with 11 bases spanning the gap. Germline CDR1 and CDR2: ENHRY and SYGVKD. This CDR3 reads CAISESIGRDTEAFF. The CDR3 DNA follows: TGTGCCATCAGTGAGTCGATTGGTAGGGACACTGAAGCTTTCTTT.

This clonotype came up a few times. This sequence joins TRBV7-9 and TRBJ2-2, with 12 nucleotides matching TRBD2. Germline CDR1 SEHNR, CDR2 FQNEAQ (reference sequence). V lost 1 base to trimming and J lost 9 bases; unmatched junction nucleotides: 15. The CDR3 loop spans 19 amino acids. CDR3 nucleotide sequence: TGTGCCAGCAGCTTAGGGCCGACTAGCGGGAGTTTTGAGACCTGGGAGCTGTTTTTT. It encodes CASSLGPTSGSFETWELFF.

The table lists this clonotype with many counts. The chain uses TRBV12-3 or TRBV12-4 and TRBJ2-1; tentatively, D is TRBD1 (7 bases). V lost 5 bases and J 6 bases, leaving 20 bases between the germline ends. The CDR3 spans 16 residues. CDR3: CASSTQGGRKRNEQFF. DNA of the CDR3: TGTGCCAGCAGTACCCAGGGGGGCAGGAAACGCAATGAGCAGTTCTTC.

The genes are TRBV24-1 and TRBJ2-3; D is perhaps TRBD2 (6 bases). The germline V and J ends were trimmed by 3 bases and 6 bases, with 12 bases remaining between them. The CDR3 has 14 amino acids. CDR1 KGHDR and CDR2 SFDVKD come from the germline V gene. CDR3 bases: TGTGCCACCAGTGATCCCGGGACTTCGGATACGCAGTATTTT. It is translated as CATSDPGTSDTQYF.

There are a few counts of this clonotype. This rearrangement joins TRBV28 to TRBJ1-2, with D unclear. V lost 5 bases, J lost 13 bases, and 14 bases lay in between. Germline CDR1 is MDHEN and CDR2 is SYDVKM. The CDR3 extends over 11 amino acids. The CDR3 loop reads CASSITDLRTF. CDR3 sequence (DNA): TGTGCCAGCAGTATTACGGACCTTCGCACCTTC.

This chain joins TRBV20-1 and TRBJ2-1, with a weak D call TRBD2 (6 bases). Between the trimmed V and J ends, which lost 3 bases and 7 bases, there was a span of 10 bases. Germline assignment: CDR1 DFQATT and CDR2 SNEGSKA (reference sequence). This CDR3 spans 12 amino acids. CDR3 DNA sequence: TGCAGTGCTAGGGCTAGCGCGAATGAGCAGTTCTTC. Translated, it gives CSARASANEQFF.

This clonotype was detected many times. The J gene is TRBJ2-3, the V gene TRBV7-9, with D unclear. This CDR3 contains 13 residues. The V gene's germline CDR1 is SEHNR and CDR2 FQNEAQ (reference sequence). The ends were cut back, 5 bases at V and 4 bases at J, with 10 bases in the middle. The chain's CDR3 is CASSPPGADTQYF. In nucleotides, the CDR3 is TGTGCCAGCAGCCCCCCTGGGGCAGATACGCAGTATTTT.

This clonotype occurred a few times. The rearrangement links TRBV4-2 to TRBJ2-1; the match to TRBD2 covers 8 bases. The germline V gene has CDR1 LGHNA and CDR2 YNFKEQ. There are 14 residues in the CDR3. The V segment lost 5 bases and the J segment 7 bases; nucleotides outside the gene matches: 7. In nucleotides, the CDR3 is TGTGCCAGCAGCGGGCGGGAGGAGGTGAATGAGCAGTTCTTC. Its translation is CASSGREEVNEQFF.

CDR3 in amino acids: CASSPGLADTGELFF. DNA for the CDR3: TGTGCCAGCAGCCCGGGACTAGCGGACACCGGGGAGCTGTTTTTT. The V and J genes are TRBV2 and TRBJ2-2, with 11 positions matching TRBD2. V lost 6 bases and J lost 3; bases outside the gene matches: 3. The CDR3 has 15 residues. Germline CDR1 and CDR2: SNHLY and FYNNEI.

Ten or more counts support this clonotype. J is TRBJ2-7 and V is TRBV7-3; either TRBD1 or TRBD2 may fit D (5 bases each). Germline V lookup: CDR1 SGHTA, CDR2 FQGTGA. V was trimmed by 4 bases and J by 3 bases, leaving 13 bases between them. This CDR3 region has 14 residues. The CDR3 sequence is CASSSAGTGYEQYF. Here the CDR3 DNA reads TGTGCCAGCAGCTCAGCCGGGACGGGCTACGAGCAGTACTTC.

This clonotype occurred a few times. The chain combines TRBV7-2 with TRBJ2-2, with D possibly TRBD1 on 6 matching bases. Germline lookup yields CDR1 SGHTA and CDR2 FQGNSA. V lost 2 bases and J lost 10, with 11 bases in between. The CDR3 spans 13 residues. The DNA for the CDR3 is TGTGCCAGCAGCTTACAGGGGTCCCAGGAGCTGTTTTTT. Residues: CASSLQGSQELFF.

This clonotype came up many times. This chain uses TRBV7-2 with TRBJ2-7; 7 bases match TRBD1. CDR1 and CDR2 (germline): SGHTA, FQGNSA. With V trimmed by 4 bases and J by 5 bases, 8 bases remained unmatched. This CDR3 has 14 residues. Here the CDR3 reads CASSSRATGNEQYF. CDR3 in DNA: TGTGCCAGCAGCTCTAGGGCGACAGGGAACGAGCAGTACTTC.